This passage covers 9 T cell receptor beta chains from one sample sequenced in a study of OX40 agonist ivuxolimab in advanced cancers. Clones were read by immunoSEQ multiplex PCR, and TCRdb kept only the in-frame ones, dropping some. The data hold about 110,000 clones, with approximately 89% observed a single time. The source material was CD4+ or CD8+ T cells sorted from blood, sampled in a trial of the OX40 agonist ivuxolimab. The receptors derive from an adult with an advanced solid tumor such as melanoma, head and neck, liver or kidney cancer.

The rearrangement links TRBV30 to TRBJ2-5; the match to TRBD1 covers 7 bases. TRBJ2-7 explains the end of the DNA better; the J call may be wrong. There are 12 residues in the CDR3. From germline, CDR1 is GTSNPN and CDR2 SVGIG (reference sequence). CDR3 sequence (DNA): TGTGCCTTACAGGGGATGGGATACGAGCAGTACTTC. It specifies CALQGMGYEQYF.

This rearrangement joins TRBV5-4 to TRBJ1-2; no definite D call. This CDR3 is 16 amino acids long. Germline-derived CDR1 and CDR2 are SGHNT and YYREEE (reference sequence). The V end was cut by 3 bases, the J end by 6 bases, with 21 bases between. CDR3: CASSSWTVAGANGYTF. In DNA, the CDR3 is TGTGCCAGCAGCTCGTGGACGGTAGCAGGAGCTAATGGCTACACCTTC.

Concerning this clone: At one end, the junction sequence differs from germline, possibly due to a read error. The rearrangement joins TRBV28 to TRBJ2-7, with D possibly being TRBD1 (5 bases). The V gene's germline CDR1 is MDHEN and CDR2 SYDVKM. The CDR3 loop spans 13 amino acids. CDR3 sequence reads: CASSLGRRQFADF. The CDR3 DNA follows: TGTGCCAGCAGTTTAGGGCGGAGACAGTTCGCGGACTTC.

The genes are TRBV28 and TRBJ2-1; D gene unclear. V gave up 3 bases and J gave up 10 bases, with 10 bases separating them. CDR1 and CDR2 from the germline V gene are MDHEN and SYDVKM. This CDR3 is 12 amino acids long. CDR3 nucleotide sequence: TGTGCCAGCAGTTTTCACGGTCGAGAGCAGTTCTTC. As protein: CASSFHGREQFF.

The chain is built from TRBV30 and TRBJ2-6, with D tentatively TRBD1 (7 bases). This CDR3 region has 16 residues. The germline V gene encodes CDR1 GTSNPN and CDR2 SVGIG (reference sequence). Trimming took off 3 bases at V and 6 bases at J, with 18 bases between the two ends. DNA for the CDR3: TGTGCCTGGAGCGCGGGGACAGACGCAGTGGCCAACGTCCTGACTTTC. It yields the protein CAWSAGTDAVANVLTF.

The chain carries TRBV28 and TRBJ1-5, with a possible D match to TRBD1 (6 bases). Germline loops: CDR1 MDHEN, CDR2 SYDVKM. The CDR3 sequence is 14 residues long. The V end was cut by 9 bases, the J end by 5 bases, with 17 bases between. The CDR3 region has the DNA TGTGCCAGTTTCCCTGGACAGCGGGATCAGCCCCAGCATTTT. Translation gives CASFPGQRDQPQHF.

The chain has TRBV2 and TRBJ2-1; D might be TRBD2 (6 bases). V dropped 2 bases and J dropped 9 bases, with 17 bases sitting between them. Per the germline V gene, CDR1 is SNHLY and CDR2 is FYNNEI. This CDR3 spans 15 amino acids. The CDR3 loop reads CASSETIWDSAEQFF. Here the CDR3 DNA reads TGTGCCAGCAGTGAAACCATTTGGGACTCCGCTGAGCAGTTCTTC.

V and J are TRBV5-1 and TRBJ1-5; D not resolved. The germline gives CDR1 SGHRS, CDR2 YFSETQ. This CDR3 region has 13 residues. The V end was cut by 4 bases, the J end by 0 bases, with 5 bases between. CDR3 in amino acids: CASSRGSNQPQHF. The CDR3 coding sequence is TGCGCCAGCAGCCGGGGTAGCAATCAGCCCCAGCATTTT.

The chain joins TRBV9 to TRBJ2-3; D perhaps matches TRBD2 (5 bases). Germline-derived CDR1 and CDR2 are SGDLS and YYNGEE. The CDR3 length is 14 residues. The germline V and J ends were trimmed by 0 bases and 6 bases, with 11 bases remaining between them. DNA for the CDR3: TGTGCCAGCAGCGTAGGGGGAGCTCGCGATACGCAGTATTTT. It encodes CASSVGGARDTQYF.